The entry below describes one T cell receptor beta chain. This clone has more than one count but fewer than ten. The antigen it binds to is not known. No clone much larger than this one lies a single base away; base qualities are absent. This sample stems from a study of T cell responses to AZD1222 COVID-19 vaccine (dated by TCRdb to the early 2020s). Regarding the study in general: AZD1222 recipients with second doses at about 4 weeks or about 12 weeks were pooled, because spike-specific TCR depth and breadth did not differ between schedules. Trial participants were enrolled into age subgroups of 18-55, 56-69 and 70-plus years, which contained about 150, 27 and 61 TCR-sequenced participants, respectively. A total of approximately 240 trial participants underwent TCR sequencing, of whom about 200 had received two doses of AZD1222 and about 25 had received two doses of the MenACWY control vaccine.

The CDR3 regions of human TCRbeta chains were analyzed by immunosequencing. The study's processing was this. TCRs in the repertoires were matched against a reference library of SARS-CoV-2-specific TCRs that had been generated with the MIRA antigen-specificity platform. Breadth was defined as the fraction of unique TCRs that were SARS-CoV-2-associated, and depth was defined as the fraction of total T cells that were SARS-CoV-2-associated. Using the MIRA data, every spike-specific TCR was mapped to the spike region that the TCR reacted to and assigned to either a CD4 or a CD8 class. Log10-transformed breadth and depth values were compared by one-way ANOVA with Sidak's multiple comparisons tests. The immuneACCESS repertoire file appears here via TCRdb, limited to in-frame rearrangements. These files lack a portion of the clones; in checked studies, under half of the deficit traces to unresolved V genes, and the cause of the others is not known. D and trimming come from the DNA, and the V and J calls and clone size come from that table. The sample profile shows 100,000 to 120,000 clones; about nine tenths of them were found once. Of the sample, around 7.8% is held by the ten largest clones.

Summary of the overall study and its limitations: After two AZD1222 doses, both the breadth and the depth of spike-specific TCRs were significantly higher than at day 0 and than in MenACWY recipients. The 56-69-year group was small, and its depth increase did not reach significance, likely because of low power. No day 14 peak-response samples were available, so repertoires were characterized only after the peak T cell response. Reportedly, almost half of the unique spike-specific TCRs recognized epitopes lying outside the regions that are mutated in the B.1.351 and B.1.1.7 variants. Conclusions about previously exposed vaccinees are limited because only five or six AZD1222 recipients were SARS-CoV-2 seropositive at baseline. Participants were mostly white British and included more females than males, and it was suggested by the authors that clonal diversity may have been underestimated. Vaccine-associated CD4 TCRs spanned the whole spike protein, with dominant responses in regions 160-218 and 743-854.

This specimen's time point label, per the study, means: baseline before first vaccination. Vaccinee samples were obtained from the UK trials COV001 and COV002, which included a single-blind randomized controlled phase 2/3 trial of AZD1222 (ChAdOx1 nCoV-19) in healthy adults. Trial participant PBMC samples were collected at day 0 and day 28 after the second dose for TCRbeta chain sequencing. Trimming at the junction amounts to 2 bases on V and 0 bases on J, and the germline ends lie 11 bases apart. Sequences WSHSY (CDR1) and SAAADI (CDR2) are obtained from the germline V gene. From its cysteine to its phenylalanine, the CDR3 spans 17 amino acids. Only the CDR3 part of the read is kept: 51 bases, read in frame from the first base.

This chain joins TRBV10-2 to TRBJ1-6; the D gene is possibly TRBD1, with 6 bases matching. This sequence originates from an adult in good health. The sequences come from peripheral blood, collected on day 0 of AZD1222 vaccination. The CDR3 protein sequence reads: CASSEPPGASYNSPLHF. The DNA sequence is as follows: TGCGCCAGCAGTGAGCCCCCAGGGGCCTCCTATAATTCACCCCTCCACTTT.